This T cell receptor (beta chain) was retrieved from a study of Graves' ophthalmopathy and Graves' hyperthyroidism. Amplification targeted the TCR beta CDR3 regions, with RNA transcripts as the source material. A first-round RT-PCR used HTBI primers, followed by a second-round multiplex PCR. TCRdb itself ran the multiplex PCR reads through MiXCR, one entry per CDR3 protein. The repertoire holds around 1,200,000 distinct CDR3 sequences, with about 35% as singletons. Germline loops: CDR1 WNHNN, CDR2 SYGVQD (reference sequence). The CDR3 has 13 residues. Trimming shortened V by 4 bases and J by 7 bases, and 11 bases separated the two germline ends. On this clonotype: The antigen remains unidentified.

Study-level points and caveats: Separation of ophthalmopathy from stable hyperthyroidism was achieved by a 13-signature model, at around 88% sensitivity and around 81% specificity.

The chain recombines TRBV10-1 with TRBJ1-5; D perhaps matches TRBD1 (6 bases). Sequenced sample: peripheral blood or thyroid tissue (not recorded which). This TCR was recovered from an adult man with Graves' hyperthyroidism. CDR3 in DNA: TGCGCCAGCAGTGTGGGGGGCTGGCAGCCCCAGCATTTT. Residues: CASSVGGWQPQHF.